A single sample gave rise to the 10 T cell receptor beta chains below, sequenced in a study of cytomegalovirus exposure and HLA in healthy donors. PCR primers comprised 60 Vbeta and 13 Jbeta primers. Sequencing was performed with immunoSEQ multiplex PCR; in TCRdb, only in-frame clones are kept and a portion is missing. The data hold roughly 180,000 clones, with under 80% observed a single time. Source material: PBMCs. These receptors were obtained from a woman in her twenties or thirties in good health and CMV-seropositive.

The gene calls are TRBV19 and TRBJ1-2; maybe TRBD1 (6 bases). This CDR3 contains 13 residues. Germline V gene data show CDR1 as LNHDA and CDR2 as SQIVND (reference sequence). Trimming took off 6 bases at V and 5 bases at J, with 13 bases between the two ends. As DNA, the CDR3 is TGTGCCAGTAGAAGGTACAGGGATTATGGCTACACCTTC. It yields the protein CASRRYRDYGYTF.

This clone was detected a few times. CDR3 nucleotides: TGTGCCAGCAGCGGGGTGACAGGGGCGAAGAACACTGAAGCTTTCTTT. Its translation is CASSGVTGAKNTEAFF. The rearrangement joins TRBV9 to TRBJ1-1, with 8 nucleotides matching TRBD1. CDR3 length: 16 residues. The V segment lost 3 bases and the J segment 1 base; nucleotides outside the gene matches: 8. In germline, CDR1 is SGDLS, CDR2 YYNGEE.

This clone was seen more than once but under ten times. The chain combines TRBV7-3 with TRBJ2-5; 11 nucleotides match TRBD2. CDR3 length: 15 amino acids. Trimming took 2 bases from V and 5 from J; bases not matched to a gene: 4. CDR1 is SGHTA and CDR2 is FQGTGA in the germline V gene. The chain's CDR3 is CASSLLAGGSETQYF. CDR3 DNA sequence: TGTGCCAGCAGCTTACTAGCGGGGGGATCGGAGACCCAGTACTTC.

The rearrangement uses TRBV14 and TRBJ2-5, with 9 bases matching TRBD2. The V gene's germline CDR1 is SGHDN and CDR2 FVKESK. After removal of 0 bases from V and 2 bases from J, the junction contained 10 bases not matched to a gene. The CDR3 sequence is 18 residues long. CDR3 DNA sequence: TGTGCCAGCAGCCAAGATTGGGTAGCGGGGGAGCCACAAGAGACCCAGTACTTC. As protein: CASSQDWVAGEPQETQYF.

The chain combines TRBV19 with TRBJ1-2; 7 nucleotides agree with TRBD1. Trimming removed 2 bases from V and 0 bases from J; junction bases left unmatched: 3. This CDR3 is built from 15 residues. Germline V gene sequence: CDR1 LNHDA, CDR2 SQIVND (reference sequence). DNA of the CDR3: TGTGCCAGTAGTATATGGGACAGAACTAACTATGGCTACACCTTC. Its protein product is CASSIWDRTNYGYTF.

The rearrangement uses TRBV6-6 and TRBJ1-3, with D uncertain. The CDR3 extends over 12 amino acids. Trimming cost V 6 bases and J 4 bases, with 7 bases left between them. Per germline, CDR1 MNHNY and CDR2 SVGAGI (reference sequence). The CDR3 region has the DNA TGTGCCAGCAGCCCCCAAGGAAACACCATATATTTT. Translating gives CASSPQGNTIYF.

This clone appeared once. In DNA, the CDR3 is TGTGCCAGCAGTTTGTTTGCACAGATTCTAGCGGGGGGCTCCTACGAGCAGTACTTC. Translated, it gives CASSLFAQILAGGSYEQYF. The genes are TRBV28 and TRBJ2-7, with TRBD2 matching 11 bases. The germline CDR1 and CDR2 sequences are MDHEN and SYDVKM. CDR3 length: 19 amino acids. The junction had 13 bases not matched to a gene; V was cut back by 3 bases and J by 0 bases.

J is TRBJ2-3 and V is TRBV27; possible D gene TRBD1, 7 bases. The CDR3 consists of 15 residues. V lost 6 bases and J 5 bases, leaving 18 bases between the germline ends. Germline CDR1 reads MNHEY; CDR2 reads SMNVEV (reference sequence). CDR3 nucleotides: TGTGCCAGCAGCCCGACTAGACAGGGAAAAGATACGCAGTATTTT. Residues: CASSPTRQGKDTQYF.

The chain employs TRBV12-5 and TRBJ1-5; D uncertain. Germline CDR1 and CDR2: LGHNT and FRNRAP. The CDR3 is 17 residues long. The V end was cut by 3 bases, the J end by 0 bases, with 15 bases between. The CDR3 DNA follows: TGTGCTAGTGGTTTCACCACGTCGCGGGATAGCAATCAGCCCCAGCATTTT. Translated, it gives CASGFTTSRDSNQPQHF.

The chain has TRBV11-2 and TRBJ2-5; D remains unclear. Germline V gene lookup returns CDR1 SGHAT and CDR2 FQNNGV. V was pared by 1 base and J by 1 base, with 10 bases between. The CDR3 length is 15 residues. The CDR3 DNA reads TGTGCCAGCAGCTTAGGTCGTGGAGTCCAAGAGACCCAGTACTTC. Translating gives CASSLGRGVQETQYF.